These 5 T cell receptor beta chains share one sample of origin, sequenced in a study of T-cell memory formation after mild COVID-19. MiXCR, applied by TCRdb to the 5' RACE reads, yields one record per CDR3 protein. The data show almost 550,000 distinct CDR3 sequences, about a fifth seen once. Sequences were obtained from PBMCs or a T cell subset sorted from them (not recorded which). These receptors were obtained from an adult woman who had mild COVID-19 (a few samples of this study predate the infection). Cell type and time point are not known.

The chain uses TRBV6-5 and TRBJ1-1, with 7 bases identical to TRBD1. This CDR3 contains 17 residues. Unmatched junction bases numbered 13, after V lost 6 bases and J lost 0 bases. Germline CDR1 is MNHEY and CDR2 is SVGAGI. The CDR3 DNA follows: TGTGCCAGCAGACCAACACTAACAGGGGCCCTGAACACTGAAGCTTTCTTT. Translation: CASRPTLTGALNTEAFF.

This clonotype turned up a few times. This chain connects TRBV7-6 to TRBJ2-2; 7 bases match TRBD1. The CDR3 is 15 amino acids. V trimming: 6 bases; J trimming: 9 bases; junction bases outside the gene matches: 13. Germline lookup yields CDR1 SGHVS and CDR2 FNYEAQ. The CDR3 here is CASRTNRGPGRELFF. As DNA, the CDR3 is TGTGCCAGCAGGACAAACAGGGGCCCGGGCCGGGAGCTGTTTTTT.

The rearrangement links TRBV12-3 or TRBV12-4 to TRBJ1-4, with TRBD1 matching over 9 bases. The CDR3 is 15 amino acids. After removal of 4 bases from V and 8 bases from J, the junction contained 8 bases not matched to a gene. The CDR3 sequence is CASSSSGQGGEKLFF. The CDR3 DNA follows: TGTGCCAGCAGTTCCTCGGGACAGGGAGGGGAAAAACTGTTTTTT.

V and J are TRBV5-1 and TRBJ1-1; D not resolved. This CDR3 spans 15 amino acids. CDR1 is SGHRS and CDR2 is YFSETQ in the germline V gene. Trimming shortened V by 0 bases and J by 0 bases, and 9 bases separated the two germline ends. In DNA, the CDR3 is TGCGCCAGCAGCTTGGATTTGGCGGTGAACACTGAAGCTTTCTTT. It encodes CASSLDLAVNTEAFF. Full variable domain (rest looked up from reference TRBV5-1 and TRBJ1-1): KAGVTQTPRYLIKTRGQQVTLSCSPISGHRSVSWYQQTPGQGLQFLFEYFSETQRNKGNFPGRFSGRQFSNSRSEMNVSTLELGDSALYLCASSLDLAVNTEAFFGQGTRLTVV.

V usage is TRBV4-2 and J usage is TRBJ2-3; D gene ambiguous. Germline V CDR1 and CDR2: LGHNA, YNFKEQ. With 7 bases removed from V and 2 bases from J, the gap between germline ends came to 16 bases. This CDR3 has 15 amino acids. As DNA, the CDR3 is TGTGCCAGCATCCCAGGAACGGCGGTCACAGATACGCAGTATTTT. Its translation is CASIPGTAVTDTQYF.